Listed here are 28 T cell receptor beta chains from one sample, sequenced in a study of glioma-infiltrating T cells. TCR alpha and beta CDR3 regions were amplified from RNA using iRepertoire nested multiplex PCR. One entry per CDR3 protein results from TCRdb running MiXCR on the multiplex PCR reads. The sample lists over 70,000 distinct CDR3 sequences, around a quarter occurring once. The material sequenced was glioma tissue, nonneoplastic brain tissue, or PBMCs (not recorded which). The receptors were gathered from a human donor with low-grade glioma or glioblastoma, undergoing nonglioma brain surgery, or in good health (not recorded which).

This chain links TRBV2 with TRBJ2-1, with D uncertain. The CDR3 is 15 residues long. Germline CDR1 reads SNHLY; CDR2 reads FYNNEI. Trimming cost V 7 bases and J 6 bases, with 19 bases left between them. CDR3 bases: TGTGCCAGCAAAGGTCGGGTCCTGGCCCTCAATGAGCAGTTCTTC. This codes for CASKGRVLALNEQFF.

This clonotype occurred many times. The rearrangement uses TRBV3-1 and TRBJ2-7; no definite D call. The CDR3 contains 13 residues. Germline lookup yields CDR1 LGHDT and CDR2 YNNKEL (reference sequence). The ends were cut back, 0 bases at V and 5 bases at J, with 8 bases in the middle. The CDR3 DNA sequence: TGTGCCAGCAGCCAAGACAGTTCCCACGAGCAGTACTTC. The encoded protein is CASSQDSSHEQYF.

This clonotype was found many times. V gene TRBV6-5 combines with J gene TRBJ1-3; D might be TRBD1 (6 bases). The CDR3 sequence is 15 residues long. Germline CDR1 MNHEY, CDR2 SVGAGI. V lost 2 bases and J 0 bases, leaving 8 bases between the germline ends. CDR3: CASSYGRGSGNTIYF. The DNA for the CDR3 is TGTGCCAGCAGTTACGGCAGGGGCTCTGGAAACACCATATATTTT.

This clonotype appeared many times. The CDR3, as DNA: TGCAGTGCTAGCGACGAAATCTTTAGAGCTTTCTTT. Protein sequence: CSASDEIFRAFF. This chain joins TRBV20-1 and TRBJ1-1; D gene uncertain. Germline V gene data show CDR1 as DFQATT and CDR2 as SNEGSKA (reference sequence). This CDR3 contains 12 residues. V lost 3 bases and J 10 bases, leaving 15 bases between the germline ends.

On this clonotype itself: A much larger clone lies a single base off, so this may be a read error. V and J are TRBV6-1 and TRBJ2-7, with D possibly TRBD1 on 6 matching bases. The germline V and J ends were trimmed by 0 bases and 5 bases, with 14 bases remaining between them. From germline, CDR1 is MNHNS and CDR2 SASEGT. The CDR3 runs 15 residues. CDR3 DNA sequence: TGTGCCAGCAGTGAAGCGGGCAGGGGTGCCGACGAGCAGTACTTC. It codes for CASSEAGRGADEQYF.

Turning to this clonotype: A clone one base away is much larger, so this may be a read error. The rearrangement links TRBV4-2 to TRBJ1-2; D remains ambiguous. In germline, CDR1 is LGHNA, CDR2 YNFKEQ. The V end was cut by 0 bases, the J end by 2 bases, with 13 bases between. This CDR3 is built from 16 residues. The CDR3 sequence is CASSQDPGRGNYGYTF. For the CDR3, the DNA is TGTGCCAGCAGCCAAGATCCCGGACGGGGAAACTATGGCTACACCTTC.

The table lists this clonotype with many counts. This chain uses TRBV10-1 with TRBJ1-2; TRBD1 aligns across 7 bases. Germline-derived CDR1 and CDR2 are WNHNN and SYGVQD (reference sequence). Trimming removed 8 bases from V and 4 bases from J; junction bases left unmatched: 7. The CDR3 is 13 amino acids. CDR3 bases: TGCGCCAGCGCCGAGACAGGGACCTATGGCTACACCTTC. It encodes CASAETGTYGYTF.

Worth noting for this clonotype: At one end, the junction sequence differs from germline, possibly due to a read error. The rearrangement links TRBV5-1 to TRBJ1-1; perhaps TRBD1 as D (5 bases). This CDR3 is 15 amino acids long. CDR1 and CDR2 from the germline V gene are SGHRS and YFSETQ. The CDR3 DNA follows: TGCGCCAGCAGCTTGGATGGGGACCCGAACACTGAAGTTTTCTTT. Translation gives CASSLDGDPNTEVFF. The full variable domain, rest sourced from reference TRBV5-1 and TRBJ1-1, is KAGVTQTPRYLIKTRGQQVTLSCSPISGHRSVSWYQQTPGQGLQFLFEYFSETQRNKGNFPGRFSGRQFSNSRSEMNVSTLELGDSALYLCASSLDGDPNTEVFFGQGTRLTVV.

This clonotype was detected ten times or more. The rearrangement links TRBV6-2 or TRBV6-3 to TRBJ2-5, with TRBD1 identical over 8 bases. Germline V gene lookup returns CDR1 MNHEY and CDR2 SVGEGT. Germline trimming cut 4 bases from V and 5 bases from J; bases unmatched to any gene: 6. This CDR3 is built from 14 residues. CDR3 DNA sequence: TGTGCCAGCAGTTTCAGGGGGCGATGGGAGACCCAGTACTTC. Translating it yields CASSFRGRWETQYF.

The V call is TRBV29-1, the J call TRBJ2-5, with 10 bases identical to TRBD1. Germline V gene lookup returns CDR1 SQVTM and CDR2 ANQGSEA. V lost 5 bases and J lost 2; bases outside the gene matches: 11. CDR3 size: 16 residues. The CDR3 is CSVPNTGTGAQETQYF. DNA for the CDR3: TGCAGCGTTCCAAATACCGGGACAGGGGCGCAAGAGACCCAGTACTTC.

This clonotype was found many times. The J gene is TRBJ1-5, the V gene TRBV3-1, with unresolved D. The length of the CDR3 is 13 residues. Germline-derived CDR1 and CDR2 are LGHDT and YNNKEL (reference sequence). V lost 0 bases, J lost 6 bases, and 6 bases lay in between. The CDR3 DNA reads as TGTGCCAGCAGCCAAGACTATTTTCAGCCCCAGCATTTT. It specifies CASSQDYFQPQHF.

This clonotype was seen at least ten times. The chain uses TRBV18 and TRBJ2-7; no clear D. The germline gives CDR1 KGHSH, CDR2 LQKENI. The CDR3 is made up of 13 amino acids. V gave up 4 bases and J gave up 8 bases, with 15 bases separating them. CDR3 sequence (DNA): TGTGCCAGCTCACTAACGACACCCCCCCAGCAGTACTTC. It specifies CASSLTTPPQQYF.

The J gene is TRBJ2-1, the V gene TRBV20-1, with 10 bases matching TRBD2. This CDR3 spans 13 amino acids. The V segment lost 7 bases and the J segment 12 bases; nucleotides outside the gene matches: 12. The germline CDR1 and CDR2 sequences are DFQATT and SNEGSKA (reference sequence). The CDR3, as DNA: TGCAGTGGGACTAGCGGAAACACAGATACGCAGTTCTTC. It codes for CSGTSGNTDTQFF.

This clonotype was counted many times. CDR3 coding DNA: TGTGCCAGCAGTCAACTGGGGACAGGGAGGGACGAGCAGTACTTC. It specifies CASSQLGTGRDEQYF. The rearrangement uses TRBV27 and TRBJ2-7; the match to TRBD1 covers 9 bases. CDR1 MNHEY and CDR2 SMNVEV come from the germline V gene (reference sequence). The length of the CDR3 is 15 residues. J was trimmed by 5 bases and V by 5 bases; bases with no gene match: 10.

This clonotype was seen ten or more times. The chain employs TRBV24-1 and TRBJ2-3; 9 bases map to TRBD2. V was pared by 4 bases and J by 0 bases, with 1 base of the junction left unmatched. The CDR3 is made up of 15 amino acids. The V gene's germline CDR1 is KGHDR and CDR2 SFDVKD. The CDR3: CATSDTSGSTDTQYF. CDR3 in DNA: TGTGCCACCAGTGACACTAGCGGGAGCACAGATACGCAGTATTTT.

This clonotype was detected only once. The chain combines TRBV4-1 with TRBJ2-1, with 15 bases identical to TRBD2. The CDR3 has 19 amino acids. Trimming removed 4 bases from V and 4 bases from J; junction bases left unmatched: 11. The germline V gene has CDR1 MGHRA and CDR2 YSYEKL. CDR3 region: CASSPRTSGGGGLYNEQFF. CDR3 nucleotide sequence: TGCGCCAGCAGCCCCCGGACTAGCGGGGGGGGAGGCCTTTACAATGAGCAGTTCTTC.

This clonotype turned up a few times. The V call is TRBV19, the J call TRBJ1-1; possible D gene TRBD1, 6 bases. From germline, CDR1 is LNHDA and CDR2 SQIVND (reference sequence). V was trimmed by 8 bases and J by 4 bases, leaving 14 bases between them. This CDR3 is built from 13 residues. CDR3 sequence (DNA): TGTGCCAGTTCAGGGGCCCTTTTCACTGAAGCTTTCTTT. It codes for CASSGALFTEAFF.

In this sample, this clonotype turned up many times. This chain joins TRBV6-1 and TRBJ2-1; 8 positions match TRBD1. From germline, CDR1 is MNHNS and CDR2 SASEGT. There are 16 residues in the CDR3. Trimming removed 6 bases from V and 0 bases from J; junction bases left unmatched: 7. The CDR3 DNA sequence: TGTGCCAGCAGACCCGACAGGGGAAGCTCCTACAATGAGCAGTTCTTC. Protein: CASRPDRGSSYNEQFF.

CDR3 nucleotide sequence: TGTGCCATTTCTGGGACGGGAGAGAACTACGAGCAGTACTTC. Encoded protein: CAISGTGENYEQYF. The V and J genes are TRBV10-3 and TRBJ2-7, with a tentative D call TRBD2 (6 bases). Looked up from germline, CDR1 is ENHRY and CDR2 is SYGVKD. This CDR3 contains 14 residues. The V gene lost 9 bases and the J gene lost 3 bases, with 18 bases spanning the gap.

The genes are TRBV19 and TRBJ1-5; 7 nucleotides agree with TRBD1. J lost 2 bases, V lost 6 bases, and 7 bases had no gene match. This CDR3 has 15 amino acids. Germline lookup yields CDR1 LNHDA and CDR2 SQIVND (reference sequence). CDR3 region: CASRKTGTGNQPQHF. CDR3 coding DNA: TGTGCCAGTAGAAAGACAGGGACGGGCAATCAGCCCCAGCATTTT.

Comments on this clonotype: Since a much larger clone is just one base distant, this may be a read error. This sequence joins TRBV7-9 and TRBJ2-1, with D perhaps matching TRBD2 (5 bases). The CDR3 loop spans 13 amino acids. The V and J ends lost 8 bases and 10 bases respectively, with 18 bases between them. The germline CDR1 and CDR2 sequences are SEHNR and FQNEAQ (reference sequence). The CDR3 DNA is TGTGCCAGCTCCCCGGGAAGATTCTACGAGCAGTTCTTC. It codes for CASSPGRFYEQFF.

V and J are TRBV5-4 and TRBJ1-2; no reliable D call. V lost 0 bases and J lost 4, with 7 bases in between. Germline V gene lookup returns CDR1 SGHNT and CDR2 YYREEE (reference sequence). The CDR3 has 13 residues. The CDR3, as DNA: TGTGCCAGCAGCTTGGGGTTATCCTATGGCTACACCTTC. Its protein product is CASSLGLSYGYTF. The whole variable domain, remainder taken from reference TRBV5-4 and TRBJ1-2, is ETGVTQSPTHLIKTRGQQVTLRCSSQSGHNTVSWYQQALGQGPQFIFQYYREEENGRGNFPPRFSGLQFPNYSSELNVNALELDDSALYLCASSLGLSYGYTFGSGTRLTVV.

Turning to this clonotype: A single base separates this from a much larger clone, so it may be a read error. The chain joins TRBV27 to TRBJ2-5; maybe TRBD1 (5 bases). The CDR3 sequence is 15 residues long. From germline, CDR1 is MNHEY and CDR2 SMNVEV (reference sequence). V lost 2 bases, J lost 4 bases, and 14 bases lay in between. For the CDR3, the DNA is TGTGCCAGCAGTTTACAAAGGGCAGGGCGAGAGACCCAGTACTTC. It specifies CASSLQRAGRETQYF.

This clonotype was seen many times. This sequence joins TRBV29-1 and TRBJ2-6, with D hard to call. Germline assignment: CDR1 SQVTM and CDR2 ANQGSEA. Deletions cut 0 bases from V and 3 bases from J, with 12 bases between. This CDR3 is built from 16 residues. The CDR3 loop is CSVEDQDLGGANVLTF. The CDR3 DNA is TGCAGCGTTGAAGATCAGGACCTTGGTGGGGCCAACGTCCTGACTTTC.

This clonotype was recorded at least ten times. The CDR3 region has the DNA TGCAGCGTTCCAGACAACACTGAAGCTTTCTTT. This encodes CSVPDNTEAFF. The genes are TRBV29-1 and TRBJ1-1; D is unclear. Germline-derived CDR1 and CDR2 are SQVTM and ANQGSEA. V was clipped by 5 bases and J by 2 bases, with 6 bases between them. CDR3 length equals 11 residues.

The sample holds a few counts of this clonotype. CDR3 sequence (DNA): TGTGCCAGCAGCTTAGGGTTGCAGGGGGGGAACTATGGCTACACCTTC. Its protein is CASSLGLQGGNYGYTF. The rearrangement joins TRBV7-9 to TRBJ1-2, with 7 bases fitting TRBD1. This CDR3 region has 16 residues. From germline, CDR1 is SEHNR and CDR2 FQNEAQ (reference sequence). With 1 base clipped from V and 2 bases from J, the junction kept 7 bases outside the gene matches.

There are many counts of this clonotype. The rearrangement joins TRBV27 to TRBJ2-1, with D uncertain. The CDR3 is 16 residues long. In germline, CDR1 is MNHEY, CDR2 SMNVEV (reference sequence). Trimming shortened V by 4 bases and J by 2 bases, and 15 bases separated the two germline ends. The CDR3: CASSYNSWGPYNEQFF. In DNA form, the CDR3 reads TGTGCCAGCAGTTATAATAGCTGGGGTCCCTACAATGAGCAGTTCTTC.

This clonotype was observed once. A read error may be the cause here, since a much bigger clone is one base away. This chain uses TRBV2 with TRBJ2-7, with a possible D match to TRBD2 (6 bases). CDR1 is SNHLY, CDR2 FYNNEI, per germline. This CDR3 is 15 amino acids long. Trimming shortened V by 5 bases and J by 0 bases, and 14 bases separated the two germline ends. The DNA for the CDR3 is TGTGCCAGCAGTCCTCTAGCGAGGAGCTCCTACGAGCAGTACTTC. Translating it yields CASSPLARSSYEQYF.